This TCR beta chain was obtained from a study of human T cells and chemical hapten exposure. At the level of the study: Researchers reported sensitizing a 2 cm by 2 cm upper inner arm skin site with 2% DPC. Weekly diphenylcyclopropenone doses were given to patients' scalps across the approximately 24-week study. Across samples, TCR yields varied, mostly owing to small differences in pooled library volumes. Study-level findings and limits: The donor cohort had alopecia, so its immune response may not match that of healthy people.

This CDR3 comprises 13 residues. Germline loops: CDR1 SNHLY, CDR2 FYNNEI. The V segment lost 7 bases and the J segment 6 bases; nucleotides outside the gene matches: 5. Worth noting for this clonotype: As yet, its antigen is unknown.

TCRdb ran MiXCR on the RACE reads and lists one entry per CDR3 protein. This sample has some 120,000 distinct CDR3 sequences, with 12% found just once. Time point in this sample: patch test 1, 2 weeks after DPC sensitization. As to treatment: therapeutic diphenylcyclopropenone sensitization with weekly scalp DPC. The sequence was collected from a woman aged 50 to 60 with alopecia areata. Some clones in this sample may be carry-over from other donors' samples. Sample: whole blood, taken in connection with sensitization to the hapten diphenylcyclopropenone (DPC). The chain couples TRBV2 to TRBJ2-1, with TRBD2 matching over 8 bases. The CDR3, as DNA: TGTGCCAGCATGGGACTAGTGATCAATGAGCAGTTCTTC. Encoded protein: CASMGLVINEQFF.